These T cell receptor beta chains were read from a single sample in a study of spatial heterogeneity in lung cancer. TCRdb analysed the 5' RACE reads with MiXCR anew, one entry per CDR3 protein. The data contain just over 75,000 distinct CDR3 sequences, roughly 8% of them singletons. This sample comprised PBMCs, obtained at surgery. The receptors come from a male donor with early-stage non-small cell lung cancer. Both conserved end residues are trimmed from each CDR3. Expanded clones get a size class; other rows say once, few or many, or leave the size out.

J gene	V gene	clone size	CDR3 protein
TRBJ1-3	TRBV29-1	many	SVETGPNTIY
TRBJ1-1	TRBV28	many	ASSTDRGKISEAF
TRBJ2-2	TRBV3-1	.	ASSLGQGAGELF
TRBJ2-1	TRBV15	.	ATSRDREGLVRGSEQF
TRBJ2-3	TRBV29-1	many	SASSRLPSTDTQY
TRBJ1-5	TRBV27	many	ASRAERDSNQPQH
TRBJ1-5	TRBV19	few	ASSIGAQSQH
TRBJ2-7	TRBV27	few	ASSPTLTGTYEQY
TRBJ1-1	TRBV12-3/TRBV12-4	few	ASTPFGGLRSEAF
TRBJ2-1	TRBV7-6	many	ASSLAAGSDEQF
TRBJ2-2	TRBV7-9	.	AGLASGNTGELF
TRBJ2-1	TRBV30	.	GWSRLAGVADEQF
TRBJ1-1	TRBV10-2	many	ASRDSRNTEAF
TRBJ1-6	TRBV24-1	many	ATSDQDRGSPLH
TRBJ1-2	TRBV5-1	few	ASSPDRADYGYT
TRBJ2-2	TRBV7-9	.	ASSSRMNTGELF
TRBJ1-2	TRBV7-2	many	ASSLVGGRDGYT
TRBJ2-7	TRBV4-1	many	ASSSPGTGDYEQY
TRBJ1-1	TRBV6-5	many	ASKSSGTGALGTEAF
TRBJ1-4	TRBV30	many	AWSVGQPEKLF
TRBJ2-7	TRBV28	many	ASRIGLAGVEQY
TRBJ1-2	TRBV2	many	ASSEVGTGGNYGYT
TRBJ2-3	TRBV10-3	.	AISPNLGGTDTQY
TRBJ1-1	TRBV12-3/TRBV12-4	many	ASSFGGATAF
TRBJ2-2	TRBV6-6	few	ASNKLAGVDGELF
TRBJ2-5	TRBV7-2	.	ASSPDRIQTQY
TRBJ2-2	TRBV7-2	few	ASSVGLAGARSAAGELF
TRBJ2-5	TRBV27	few	ASSFVGQETQY
TRBJ2-2	TRBV18	.	ASSPPYSVNTGELF
TRBJ1-2	TRBV27	.	ASSLQGSYGYT
TRBJ2-5	TRBV10-3	many	AISVLAGPQETQY
TRBJ2-3	TRBV30	many	AWSDRGTGFHRTDTQY
TRBJ2-3	TRBV9	few	ASSVARTDTQY